This T cell receptor beta chain was recorded in a study of T cell repertoires in cytomegalovirus infection. Study in general: The public TCR beta signatures pointed to both CMV infection and matching HLA type.

This clonotype was observed many times. As yet, its antigen is unknown. Points from the study as a whole: Identification of carriers of CMV plus the relevant HLA was achieved through cumulative public TCR beta family frequency. There were HLA-C-restricted CMV-specific TCR beta clonotypes dominating the ex vivo response.

Trimming cost V 6 bases and J 0 bases; bases outside gene matches: 5. This CDR3 contains 15 residues. TCRdb analysed the reads with MiXCR anew, one entry per CDR3 protein. This table holds about 130,000 distinct CDR3 sequences, more than 20% found once. What was sequenced was PBMCs, sequenced either directly or after in vitro stimulation (not recorded which). V and J are TRBV12-3 or TRBV12-4 and TRBJ2-3; 8 nucleotides align to TRBD1. The clonotype originates from a human donor in good health (CMV status not recorded). Some clones in this sample may be carry-over from other donors' samples. The CDR3 reads CASRLTGGSTDTQYF. The CDR3 DNA follows: TGTGCCAGCAGACTCACAGGGGGTAGCACAGATACGCAGTATTTT.